This record concerns one T cell receptor beta chain sequence. The entry originates in a study of shared clonotypes between healthy human individuals. V dropped 7 bases and J dropped 2; count of bases not matched to a gene: 7. The CDR3 is 15 residues long. Germline CDR1 and CDR2: WSHSY and SAAADI. Some clones are missing from TCRdb's copy, which holds only in-frame ones; the method was immunoSEQ multiplex PCR. The data contain a few million clones, over 85% of them singletons. The gene calls are TRBV10-2 and TRBJ2-5; 10 nucleotides agree with TRBD2. Sequenced: naive CD4+ T cells sorted from blood. The subset denotes: CD45RA+ positively selected. This receptor was taken from a man between 18 and 35 years old in good health. The CDR3 DNA follows: TGCGCCAGCACCCCACTAGCGGGAAAACAAGAGACCCAGTACTTC. As protein: CASTPLAGKQETQYF.